The 13 T cell receptor beta chains below were found in one sample sequenced in a study of cytomegalovirus exposure and HLA in healthy donors. Profiling relied on immunoSEQ multiplex PCR, and the TCRdb table lists in-frame clones only, not all of them. The repertoire holds roughly 250,000 clones, with 85% to 90% as singletons. The sample was PBMCs. Receptors originate from a woman between 18 and 29 years old in good health and CMV-seronegative.

The genes are TRBV4-1 and TRBJ2-1; D may be TRBD1 (6 bases). The CDR3 has 15 amino acids. Between the trimmed V and J ends, which lost 1 base and 4 bases, there was a span of 11 bases. Germline CDR1 is MGHRA and CDR2 is YSYEKL. Here the CDR3 DNA reads TGCGCCAGCAGCCAAGTACTAGGGGGTTACAATGAGCAGTTCTTC. Encoded protein: CASSQVLGGYNEQFF.

This sequence joins TRBV4-1 and TRBJ1-2; unclear D gene. V lost 4 bases to trimming and J lost 3 bases, with 6 bases between them. The germline gives CDR1 MGHRA, CDR2 YSYEKL. The CDR3 is 12 amino acids. CDR3 residues: CASSLPDYGYTF. For the CDR3, the DNA is TGCGCCAGCAGCCTCCCGGACTATGGCTACACCTTC.

V usage is TRBV28 and J usage is TRBJ1-1; D gene ambiguous. The CDR3 extends over 14 amino acids. Germline lookup yields CDR1 MDHEN and CDR2 SYDVKM. Trimming removed 2 bases from V and 6 bases from J, with 13 bases in between. This chain's CDR3 is CASSLTPDWAEAFF. The CDR3 DNA sequence: TGTGCCAGCAGTTTAACCCCCGACTGGGCTGAAGCTTTCTTT. The full variable domain, in which reference TRBV28 and TRBJ1-1 provide the parts outside the CDR3, is DVKVTQSSRYLVKRTGEKVFLECVQDMDHENMFWYRQDPGLGLRLIYFSYDVKMKEKGDIPEGYSVSREKKERFSLILESASTNQTSMYLCASSLTPDWAEAFFGQGTRLTVV.

The chain carries TRBV19 and TRBJ2-3; 9 bases match TRBD2. The germline CDR1 and CDR2 sequences are LNHDA and SQIVND (reference sequence). The CDR3 sequence is 15 residues long. Unmatched junction bases numbered 13, after V lost 10 bases and J lost 5 bases. The chain's CDR3 is CATGGPAGGGDTQYF. The CDR3 DNA follows: TGTGCCACCGGAGGCCCAGCGGGGGGAGGAGATACGCAGTATTTT.

The V call is TRBV7-3, the J call TRBJ1-6, with a possible D match to TRBD1 (6 bases). The CDR3 totals 15 residues. V lost 0 bases, J lost 5 bases, and 8 bases lay in between. From germline, CDR1 is SGHTA and CDR2 FQGTGA. The chain's CDR3 is CASSLTGTNNSPLHF. CDR3 nucleotides: TGTGCCAGCAGCTTAACCGGGACAAATAATTCACCCCTCCACTTT.

Regarding this clone: The same CDR3 also results from other DNA sequences found in this sample. The rearrangement links TRBV19 to TRBJ1-1, with D possibly TRBD1 on 5 matching bases. The CDR3 is 14 amino acids. With 5 bases removed from V and 5 bases from J, the gap between germline ends came to 15 bases. In germline, CDR1 is LNHDA, CDR2 SQIVND (reference sequence). The CDR3 nucleotides read TGTGCCAGTAGTCGAGGAACCGGGGGGACTGAAGCTTTCTTT. Its translation is CASSRGTGGTEAFF.

The V gene is TRBV7-9, the J gene TRBJ1-5; a weak D match, TRBD1 (5 bases). The V gene lost 5 bases and the J gene lost 4 bases, with 12 bases spanning the gap. Germline CDR1 is SEHNR and CDR2 is FQNEAQ (reference sequence). The length of the CDR3 is 14 residues. CDR3 amino acids: CASSPIDRNQPQHF. CDR3 DNA sequence: TGTGCCAGCAGCCCTATCGACAGAAATCAGCCCCAGCATTTT. The whole variable domain, remainder taken from reference TRBV7-9 and TRBJ1-5, is DTGVSQNPRHKITKRGQNVTFRCDPISEHNRLYWYRQTLGQGPEFLTYFQNEAQLEKSRLLSDRFSAERPKGSFSTLEIQRTEQGDSAMYLCASSPIDRNQPQHFGDGTRLSIL.

This clone occurred a few times. The V gene is TRBV29-1, the J gene TRBJ1-2, with 8 bases that match TRBD1. Losses at the gene ends were 6 bases for V and 4 bases for J; bases not matched to a gene: 4. The germline CDR1 and CDR2 sequences are SQVTM and ANQGSEA. This CDR3 spans 12 amino acids. CDR3 protein: CSVTGQGYGYTF. The CDR3 DNA sequence: TGCAGCGTAACTGGACAGGGCTATGGCTACACCTTC.

In DNA form, the CDR3 reads TGCAGCGTTTTAGCCCCTATGATTGCGCGGGGAAATTACAATGAGCAGTTCTTC. It yields the protein CSVLAPMIARGNYNEQFF. The rearrangement links TRBV29-1 to TRBJ2-1; D is perhaps TRBD2 (6 bases). Germline CDR1 and CDR2: SQVTM and ANQGSEA. The V gene lost 5 bases and the J gene lost 4 bases, with 27 bases spanning the gap. The CDR3 length is 18 residues.

This chain links TRBV5-1 with TRBJ1-1; 7 bases match TRBD1. Germline V gives CDR1 SGHRS, CDR2 YFSETQ. This CDR3 has 15 residues. V shed 4 bases, J shed 0 bases, and the junction held 6 bases outside the gene matches. CDR3 amino acids: CASSPRQGMNTEAFF. As DNA, the CDR3 is TGCGCCAGCAGCCCAAGACAGGGAATGAACACTGAAGCTTTCTTT. Filled out from reference TRBV5-1 and TRBJ1-1, the complete variable domain reads KAGVTQTPRYLIKTRGQQVTLSCSPISGHRSVSWYQQTPGQGLQFLFEYFSETQRNKGNFPGRFSGRQFSNSRSEMNVSTLELGDSALYLCASSPRQGMNTEAFFGQGTRLTVV.

This chain links TRBV7-2 with TRBJ1-5; no reliable D call. Trimming left V 1 base short and J 0 bases short, with 7 bases between. The CDR3 runs 15 residues. From germline, CDR1 is SGHTA and CDR2 FQGNSA. The CDR3 sequence is CASSLEENSNQPQHF. CDR3 coding DNA: TGTGCCAGCAGCTTAGAGGAGAATAGCAATCAGCCCCAGCATTTT. The whole variable domain, filled in from reference TRBV7-2 and TRBJ1-5, reads GAGVSQSPSNKVTEKGKDVELRCDPISGHTALYWYRQSLGQGLEFLIYFQGNSAPDKSGLPSDRFSAERTGGSVSTLTIQRTQQEDSAVYLCASSLEENSNQPQHFGDGTRLSIL.

The rearrangement uses TRBV13 and TRBJ2-5; 9 bases match TRBD2. This CDR3 spans 15 amino acids. Germline V gives CDR1 PRHDT, CDR2 FYEKMQ (reference sequence). Trimming took 5 bases from V and 5 from J; bases not matched to a gene: 9. The CDR3 DNA reads TGTGCCAGCAGCCCGAACCCCGGACTAGCGGAGACCCAGTACTTC. It encodes CASSPNPGLAETQYF.

The rearrangement links TRBV28 to TRBJ1-6; tentative D call: TRBD1 (6 bases). Germline assignment: CDR1 MDHEN and CDR2 SYDVKM. Deletions cut 8 bases from V and 2 bases from J, with 13 bases between. This CDR3 comprises 15 residues. The CDR3 loop is CASAPTGAYNSPLHF. CDR3 sequence (DNA): TGTGCCAGCGCACCGACAGGCGCCTATAATTCACCCCTCCACTTT.